This paragraph covers one T cell receptor beta chain sequence. Its antigen is undetermined. This CDR3 contains 14 residues. In germline, CDR1 is SNHLY, CDR2 FYNNEI. Trimming cost V 5 bases and J 0 bases, with 11 bases left between them. This specimen comes from a study of blood T cells in healthy people across ages. Looking at the study overall: When template switching was applied, about one barcoded beta molecule was captured per two T cells. Study observations and caveats: Versus aged donors, long-lived donors had higher diversity and more naive CD4+ cells. Unknown CMV status may confound age-related changes in expanded clones.

Primers used in a second PCR of roughly 6 to 11 cycles were a sample-barcoded 5' primer and a J-beta primer mix. TCRdb reprocessed the 5' RACE reads with MiXCR, giving one entry per CDR3 protein. Among roughly 700,000 distinct CDR3 sequences, 45% to 50% were seen once, and the ten largest hold 30% to 35%. The chain uses TRBV2 and TRBJ2-7, with D perhaps TRBD2 (6 bases). Material for sequencing was blood. The TCR sequence derives from a woman aged 55-69 years in good health. In nucleotides, the CDR3 is TGTGCCAGCAGTTCTAGCGAGAGCTCCTACGAGCAGTACTTC. It yields the protein CASSSSESSYEQYF.